Sequencing of this TCR beta chain was carried out in a study of blood T cell repertoires in COVID-19. Germline V gives CDR1 SGHTA, CDR2 FQGTGA. The length of the CDR3 is 15 residues. J was trimmed by 0 bases and V by 4 bases; bases with no gene match: 5. Repertoires were generated with immunoSEQ multiplex PCR, while TCRdb's copy carries only in-frame clones and drops some. The top ten hold 44% of the sample, which has some 80,000 clones, about four fifths seen once. This receptor was obtained from a man older than 75 with acute or convalescent COVID-19. Sequences were obtained from peripheral blood. The chain recombines TRBV7-3 with TRBJ1-1; 7 bases match TRBD1. CDR3: CASSSRTGLNTEAFF. For the CDR3, the DNA is TGTGCCAGCAGCTCCCGGACAGGACTGAACACTGAAGCTTTCTTT.